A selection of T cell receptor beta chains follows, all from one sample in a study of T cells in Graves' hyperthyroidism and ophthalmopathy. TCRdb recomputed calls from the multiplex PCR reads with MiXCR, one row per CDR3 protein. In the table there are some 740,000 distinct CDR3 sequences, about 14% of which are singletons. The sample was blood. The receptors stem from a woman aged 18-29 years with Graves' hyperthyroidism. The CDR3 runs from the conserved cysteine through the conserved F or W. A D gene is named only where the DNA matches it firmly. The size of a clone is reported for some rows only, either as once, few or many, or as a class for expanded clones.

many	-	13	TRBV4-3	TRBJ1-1	CASSQTSSAEAFF	TGCGCCAGCAGCCAAACCTCGAGCGCTGAAGCTTTCTTT
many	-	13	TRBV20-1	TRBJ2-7	CSASKGRSYEQYF	TGCAGTGCTAGCAAGGGTCGCTCCTACGAGCAGTACTTC
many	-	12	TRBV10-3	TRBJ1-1	CAISEMDTEAFF	TGTGCCATCAGTGAGATGGACACTGAAGCTTTCTTT
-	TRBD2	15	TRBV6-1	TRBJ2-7	CASRDGSSGGYEQYF	TGTGCCAGCAGGGATGGCTCTAGCGGAGGATACGAGCAGTACTTC
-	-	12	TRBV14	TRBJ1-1	CASRLGQLKLSF	-
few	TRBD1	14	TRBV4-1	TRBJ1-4	CASSQDRAGEKLFF	TGCGCCAGCAGCCAGGACAGGGCGGGAGAAAAACTGTTTTTT
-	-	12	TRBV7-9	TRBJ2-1	CASSGRGNEQFF	TGTGCCAGCAGCGGCCGGGGCAATGAGCAGTTCTTC
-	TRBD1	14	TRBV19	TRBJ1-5	CASIDRDSNQPQHF	TGTGCCAGTATTGACAGGGATAGCAATCAGCCCCAGCATTTT
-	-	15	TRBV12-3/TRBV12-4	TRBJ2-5	CASSPLGRADETQYF	TGTGCCAGCAGTCCCCTGGGCAGGGCTGATGAGACCCAGTACTTC
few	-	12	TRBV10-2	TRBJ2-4	CASGRAKNIQYF	TGCGCCAGCGGGCGAGCCAAAAACATTCAGTACTTC
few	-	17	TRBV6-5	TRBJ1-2	CASSYSRGGNLAYGYTF	TGTGCCAGCAGTTACTCAAGGGGGGGGAACCTGGCTTATGGCTACACCTTC
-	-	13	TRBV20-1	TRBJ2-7	CSARDPSSYEQYF	TGCAGTGCTAGAGATCCAAGCTCCTACGAGCAGTACTTC
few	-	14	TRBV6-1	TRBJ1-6	CASSDMDGSRPLHF	TGTGCCAGCAGTGACATGGACGGCTCGCGACCCCTCCACTTT
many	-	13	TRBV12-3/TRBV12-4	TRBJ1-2	CASTHRQTYGYTF	TGTGCCAGCACCCACAGACAGACCTATGGCTACACCTTC
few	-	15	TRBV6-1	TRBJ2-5	CASSEPGWGEETQYF	TGTGCCAGCAGTGAACCAGGGTGGGGAGAAGAGACCCAGTACTTC
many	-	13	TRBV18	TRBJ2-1	CASSSGHYNEQFF	TGTGCCAGCTCATCGGGGCACTACAATGAGCAGTTCTTC
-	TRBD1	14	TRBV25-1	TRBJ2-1	CASSEWTGAGEQFF	TGTGCCAGCAGTGAATGGACAGGCGCGGGTGAGCAGTTCTTC
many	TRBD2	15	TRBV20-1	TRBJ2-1	CSARVRGAGSNEQFF	TGCAGTGCTAGAGTTAGGGGAGCGGGATCCAATGAGCAGTTCTTC
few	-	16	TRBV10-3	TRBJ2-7	CAIRDPSGTSTYEQYF	TGTGCCATCAGAGACCCTTCCGGGACATCCACCTACGAGCAGTACTTC
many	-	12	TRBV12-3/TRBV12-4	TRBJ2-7	CAGSPTGYEQYF	TGTGCCGGCAGTCCCACAGGGTACGAGCAGTACTTC
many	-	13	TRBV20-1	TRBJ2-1	CSAREPGTAEQFF	TGCAGTGCTAGAGAGCCCGGGACCGCGGAGCAGTTCTTC
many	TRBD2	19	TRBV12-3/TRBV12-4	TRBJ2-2	CASSPILFSGRQVTGELFF	TGTGCCAGCAGTCCAATACTATTTAGCGGGAGGCAGGTTACCGGGGAGCTGTTTTTT
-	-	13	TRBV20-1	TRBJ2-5	CSASDNNQETQYF	TGCAGTGCCTCGGACAATAACCAAGAGACCCAGTACTTC
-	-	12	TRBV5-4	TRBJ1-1	CASGERWAEAFF	TGTGCCAGCGGAGAAAGGTGGGCTGAAGCTTTCTTT
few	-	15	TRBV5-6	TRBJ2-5	CASNASLTTQETQYF	TGTGCCAGCAATGCCAGTTTAACGACACAAGAGACCCAGTACTTC
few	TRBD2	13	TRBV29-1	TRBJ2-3	CSALAGVADTQYF	TGCAGCGCCTTAGCGGGAGTGGCAGATACGCAGTATTTT
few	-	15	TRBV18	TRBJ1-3	CASSPNLSSGNTIYF	TGTGCCAGCTCACCGAACCTCTCATCTGGAAACACCATATATTTT
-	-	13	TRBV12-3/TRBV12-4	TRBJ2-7	CASSLFPGGEQYF	TGTGCCAGCAGTTTGTTCCCTGGTGGGGAGCAGTACTTC
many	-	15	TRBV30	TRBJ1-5	CAWSPGLGSNQPQHF	TGTGCCTGGAGCCCAGGGTTAGGAAGCAATCAGCCCCAGCATTTT
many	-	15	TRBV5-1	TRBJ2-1	CASSLQWEANNEQFF	TGCGCCAGCAGCCTGCAATGGGAGGCCAACAATGAGCAGTTCTTC
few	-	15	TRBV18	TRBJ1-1	CASSPPGNRNTEAFF	TGTGCCAGCTCACCCCCTGGGAACAGGAACACTGAAGCTTTCTTT
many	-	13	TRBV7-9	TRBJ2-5	CASSLAFSETQYF	TGTGCCAGCAGCTTAGCCTTCTCGGAGACCCAGTACTTC
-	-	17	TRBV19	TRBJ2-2	CASSRNRLEVDTGELFF	TGTGCCAGTAGTAGAAACAGACTAGAGGTTGACACCGGGGAGCTGTTTTTT
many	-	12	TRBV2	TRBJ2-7	CASKRATYEQYF	TGTGCCAGCAAACGGGCGACCTACGAGCAGTACTTC